This T cell receptor (beta chain) originates from a study of shared clonotypes between healthy human individuals. On the study more broadly: Three plates each covered CD4 naive and memory; CD8 naive two, CD8 memory one.

The protocol was immunoSEQ multiplex PCR, while the TCRdb copy is restricted to in-frame clones and leaves out a portion. The table records about 2.1 million clones, around 95% of them present only once. This CDR3 is 15 amino acids long. Germline loops: CDR1 LGHNA, CDR2 YSLEER. The V and J ends lost 0 bases and 4 bases respectively, with 9 bases between them. Terminally differentiated effector memory CD45RA+ cells were left out of the naive CD8 fraction, which was CD45RO-negative and positively selected for CCR7. Sequencing was carried out using naive CD8+ T cells from PBMCs. This clonotype was obtained from a man younger than 30 in good health. Some clones in this sample may be carry-over from other donors' samples. This chain joins TRBV4-3 and TRBJ2-2; D uncertain. CDR3 coding DNA: TGCGCCAGCAGCCAAGATTGGAGATCCACCGGGGAGCTGTTTTTT. It encodes CASSQDWRSTGELFF.